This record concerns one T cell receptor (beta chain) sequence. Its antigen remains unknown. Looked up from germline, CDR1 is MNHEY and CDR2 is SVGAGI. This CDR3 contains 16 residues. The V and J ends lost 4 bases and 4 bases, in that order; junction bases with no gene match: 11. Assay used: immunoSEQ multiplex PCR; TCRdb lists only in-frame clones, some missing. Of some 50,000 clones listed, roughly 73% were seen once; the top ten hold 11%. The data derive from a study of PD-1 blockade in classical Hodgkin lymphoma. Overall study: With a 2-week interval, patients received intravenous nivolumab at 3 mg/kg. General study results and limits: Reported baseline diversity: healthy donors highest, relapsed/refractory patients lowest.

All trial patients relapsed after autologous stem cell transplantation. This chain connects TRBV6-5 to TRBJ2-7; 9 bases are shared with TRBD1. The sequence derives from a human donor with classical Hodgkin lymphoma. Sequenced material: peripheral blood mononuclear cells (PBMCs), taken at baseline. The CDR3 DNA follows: TGTGCCAGCAGTTTTAACCCGGGGACAGGGCCTTACGAGCAGTACTTC. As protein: CASSFNPGTGPYEQYF.